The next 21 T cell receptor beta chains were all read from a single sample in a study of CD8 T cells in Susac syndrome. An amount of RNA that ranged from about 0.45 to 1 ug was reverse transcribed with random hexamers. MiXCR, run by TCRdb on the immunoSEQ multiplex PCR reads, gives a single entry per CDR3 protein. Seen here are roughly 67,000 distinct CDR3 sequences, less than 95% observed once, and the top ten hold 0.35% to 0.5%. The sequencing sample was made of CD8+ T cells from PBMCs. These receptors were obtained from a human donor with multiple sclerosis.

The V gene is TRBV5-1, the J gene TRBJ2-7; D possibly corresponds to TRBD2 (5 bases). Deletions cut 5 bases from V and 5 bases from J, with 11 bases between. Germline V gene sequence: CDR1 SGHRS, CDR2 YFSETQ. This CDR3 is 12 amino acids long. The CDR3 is CASSRGADEQYF. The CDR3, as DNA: TGCGCCAGCAGTCGGGGAGCGGACGAGCAGTACTTC. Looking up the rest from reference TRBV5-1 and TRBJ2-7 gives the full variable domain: KAGVTQTPRYLIKTRGQQVTLSCSPISGHRSVSWYQQTPGQGLQFLFEYFSETQRNKGNFPGRFSGRQFSNSRSEMNVSTLELGDSALYLCASSRGADEQYFGPGTRLTVT.

The CDR3 protein is CSVLDPDGTQYF. CDR3 DNA: TGCAGCGTTCTAGACCCTGATGGGACCCAGTACTTC. The chain is built from TRBV29-1 and TRBJ2-5, with D unresolved. The germline V gene has CDR1 SQVTM and CDR2 ANQGSEA. There are 12 residues in the CDR3. Trimming took 5 bases from V and 7 from J, leaving 14 bases between them.

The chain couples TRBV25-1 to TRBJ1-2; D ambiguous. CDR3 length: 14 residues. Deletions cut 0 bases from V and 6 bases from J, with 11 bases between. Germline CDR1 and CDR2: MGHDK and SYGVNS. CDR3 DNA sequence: TGTGCCAGCAGTGAATACGTGGCAGCCAATGGCTACACCTTC. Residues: CASSEYVAANGYTF.

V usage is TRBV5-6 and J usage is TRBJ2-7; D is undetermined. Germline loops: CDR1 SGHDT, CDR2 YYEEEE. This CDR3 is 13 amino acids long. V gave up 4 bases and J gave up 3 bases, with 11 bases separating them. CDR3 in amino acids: CASSPSSIYEQYF. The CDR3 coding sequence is TGTGCCAGCAGCCCGAGCAGCATCTACGAGCAGTACTTC.

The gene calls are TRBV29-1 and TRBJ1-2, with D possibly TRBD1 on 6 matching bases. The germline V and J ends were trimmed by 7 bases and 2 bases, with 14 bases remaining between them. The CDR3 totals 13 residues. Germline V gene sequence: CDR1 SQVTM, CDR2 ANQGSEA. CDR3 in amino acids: CSAIGGANYGYTF. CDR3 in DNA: TGCAGCGCAATCGGGGGGGCCAACTATGGCTACACCTTC. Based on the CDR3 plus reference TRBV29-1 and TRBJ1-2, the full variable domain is SAVISQKPSRDICQRGTSLTIQCQVDSQVTMMFWYRQQPGQSLTLIATANQGSEATYESGFVIDKFPISRPNLTFSTLTVSNMSPEDSSIYLCSAIGGANYGYTFGSGTRLTVV.

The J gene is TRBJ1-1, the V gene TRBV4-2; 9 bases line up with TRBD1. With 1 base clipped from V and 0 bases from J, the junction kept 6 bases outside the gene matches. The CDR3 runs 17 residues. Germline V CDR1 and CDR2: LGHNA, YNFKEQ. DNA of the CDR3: TGTGCCAGCAGCCAAGTCGGGACAGGGTTAATGAACACTGAAGCTTTCTTT. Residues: CASSQVGTGLMNTEAFF.

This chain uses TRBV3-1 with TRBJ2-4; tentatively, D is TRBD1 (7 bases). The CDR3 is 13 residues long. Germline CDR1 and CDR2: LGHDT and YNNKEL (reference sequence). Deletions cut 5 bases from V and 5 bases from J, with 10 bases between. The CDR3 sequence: CASSAGQQNIQYF. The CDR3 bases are TGTGCCAGCAGCGCGGGACAGCAAAACATTCAGTACTTC.

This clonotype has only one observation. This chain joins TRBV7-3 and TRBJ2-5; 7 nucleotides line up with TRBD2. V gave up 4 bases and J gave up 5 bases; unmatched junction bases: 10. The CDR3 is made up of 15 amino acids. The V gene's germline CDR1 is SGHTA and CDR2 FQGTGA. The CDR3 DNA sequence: TGTGCCAGCAGCTATAGGGGTCGGGGGGTGGAGACCCAGTACTTC. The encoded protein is CASSYRGRGVETQYF.

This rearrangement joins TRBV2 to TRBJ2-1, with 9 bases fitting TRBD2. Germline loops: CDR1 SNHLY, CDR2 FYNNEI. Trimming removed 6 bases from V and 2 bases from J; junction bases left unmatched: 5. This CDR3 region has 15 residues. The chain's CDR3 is CASRKAGGAYNEQFF. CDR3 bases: TGTGCCAGCAGGAAAGCGGGGGGAGCCTACAATGAGCAGTTCTTC. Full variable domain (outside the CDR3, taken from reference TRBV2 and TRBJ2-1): EPEVTQTPSHQVTQMGQEVILRCVPISNHLYFYWYRQILGQKVEFLVSFYNNEISEKSEIFDDQFSVERPDGSNFTLKIRSTKLEDSAMYFCASRKAGGAYNEQFFGPGTRLTVL.

DNA of the CDR3: TGCAGCGTCCTAGGGGACAGTAATTTTGAAAAACTGTTTTTT. It encodes CSVLGDSNFEKLFF. V is TRBV29-1 and J is TRBJ1-4, with TRBD1 identical over 7 bases. The CDR3 covers 14 residues. Germline V lookup: CDR1 SQVTM, CDR2 ANQGSEA. J gave up 7 bases and V 6 bases, and 11 bases lay outside the gene matches.

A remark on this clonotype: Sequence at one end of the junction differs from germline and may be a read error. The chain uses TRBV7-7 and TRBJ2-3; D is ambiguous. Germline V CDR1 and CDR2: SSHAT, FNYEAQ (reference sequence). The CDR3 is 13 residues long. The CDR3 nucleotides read TGTGCTAGCAGCCCAGCGATCACAGATACGCAGTATTTT. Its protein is CASSPAITDTQYF.

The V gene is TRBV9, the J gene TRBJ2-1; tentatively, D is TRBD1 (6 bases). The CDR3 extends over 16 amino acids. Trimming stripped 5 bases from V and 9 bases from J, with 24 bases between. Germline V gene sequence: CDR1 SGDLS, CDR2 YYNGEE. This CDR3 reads CASSKEDRDTGGEQFF. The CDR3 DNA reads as TGTGCCAGCAGTAAAGAGGACCGGGACACCGGCGGTGAGCAGTTCTTC.

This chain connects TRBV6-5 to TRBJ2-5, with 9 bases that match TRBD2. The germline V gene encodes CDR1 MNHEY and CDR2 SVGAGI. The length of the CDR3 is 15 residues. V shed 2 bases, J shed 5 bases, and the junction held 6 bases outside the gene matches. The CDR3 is CASSYGTSLGETQYF. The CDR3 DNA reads TGTGCCAGCAGTTACGGGACTAGCTTGGGGGAGACCCAGTACTTC.

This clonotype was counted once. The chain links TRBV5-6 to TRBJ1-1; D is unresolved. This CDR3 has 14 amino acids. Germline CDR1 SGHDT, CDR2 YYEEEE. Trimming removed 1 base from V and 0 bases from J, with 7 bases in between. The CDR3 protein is CASSLNGVNTEAFF. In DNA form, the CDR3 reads TGTGCCAGCAGCTTGAATGGGGTGAACACTGAAGCTTTCTTT. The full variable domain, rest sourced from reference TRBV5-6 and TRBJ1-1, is DAGVTQSPTHLIKTRGQQVTLRCSPKSGHDTVSWYQQALGQGPQFIFQYYEEEERQRGNFPDRFSGHQFPNYSSELNVNALLLGDSALYLCASSLNGVNTEAFFGQGTRLTVV.

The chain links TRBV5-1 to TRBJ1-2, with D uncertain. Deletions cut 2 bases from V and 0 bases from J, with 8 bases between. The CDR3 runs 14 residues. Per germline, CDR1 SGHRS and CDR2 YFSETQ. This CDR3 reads CASSLNTANYGYTF. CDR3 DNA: TGCGCCAGCAGCTTAAACACAGCTAACTATGGCTACACCTTC.

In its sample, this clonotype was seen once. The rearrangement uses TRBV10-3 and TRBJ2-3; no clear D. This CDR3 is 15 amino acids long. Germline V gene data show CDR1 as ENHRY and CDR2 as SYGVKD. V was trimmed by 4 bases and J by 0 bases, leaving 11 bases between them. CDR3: CAISVRVTSTDTQYF. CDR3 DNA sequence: TGTGCCATCAGTGTTCGGGTCACAAGCACAGATACGCAGTATTTT.

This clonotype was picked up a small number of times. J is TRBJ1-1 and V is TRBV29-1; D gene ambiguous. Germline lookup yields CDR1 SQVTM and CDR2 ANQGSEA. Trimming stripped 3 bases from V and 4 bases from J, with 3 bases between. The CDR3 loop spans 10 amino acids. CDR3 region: CSVEGTEAFF. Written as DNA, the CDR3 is TGCAGCGTTGAGGGCACTGAAGCTTTCTTT.

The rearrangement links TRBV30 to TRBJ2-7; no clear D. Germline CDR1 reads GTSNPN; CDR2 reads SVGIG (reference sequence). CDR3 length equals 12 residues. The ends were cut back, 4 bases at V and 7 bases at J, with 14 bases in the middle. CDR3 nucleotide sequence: TGTGCCTGGAATCTGGGATTTGAGGAGCAGTACTTC. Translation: CAWNLGFEEQYF.

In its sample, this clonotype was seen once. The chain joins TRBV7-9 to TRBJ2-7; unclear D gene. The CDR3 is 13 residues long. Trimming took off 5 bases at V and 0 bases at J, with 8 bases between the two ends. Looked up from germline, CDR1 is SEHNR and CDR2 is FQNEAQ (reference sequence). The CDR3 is CASSPTNSYEQYF. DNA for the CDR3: TGTGCCAGCAGCCCAACCAACTCCTACGAGCAGTACTTC.

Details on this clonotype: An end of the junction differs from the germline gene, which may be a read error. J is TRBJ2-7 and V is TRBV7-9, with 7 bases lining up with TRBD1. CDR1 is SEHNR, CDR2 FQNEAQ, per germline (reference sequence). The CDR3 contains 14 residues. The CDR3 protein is CASSLAGGYYEQYF. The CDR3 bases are TGTGCCAGCAGCCTAGCAGGGGGTTACTACGAGCAGTACTTC.

CDR3 coding DNA: TGTGCCAGCAGCTTAGTACACGGCAATGAGCAGTTCTTC. This gives the protein CASSLVHGNEQFF. The rearrangement links TRBV7-7 to TRBJ2-1; D is undetermined. This CDR3 has 13 residues. The V gene lost 1 base and the J gene lost 6 bases, with 7 bases spanning the gap. Germline CDR1 reads SSHAT; CDR2 reads FNYEAQ (reference sequence).